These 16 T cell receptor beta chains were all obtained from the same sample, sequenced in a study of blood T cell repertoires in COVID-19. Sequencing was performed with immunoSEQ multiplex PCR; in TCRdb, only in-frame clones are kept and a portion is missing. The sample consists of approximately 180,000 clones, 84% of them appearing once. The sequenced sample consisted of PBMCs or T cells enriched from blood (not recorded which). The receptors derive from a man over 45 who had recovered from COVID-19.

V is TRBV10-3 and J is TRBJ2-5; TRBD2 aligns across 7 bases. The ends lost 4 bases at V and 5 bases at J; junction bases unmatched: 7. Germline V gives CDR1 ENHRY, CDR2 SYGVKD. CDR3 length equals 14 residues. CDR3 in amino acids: CAISAAGVGETQYF. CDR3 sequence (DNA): TGTGCCATCAGTGCCGCGGGGGTAGGGGAGACCCAGTACTTC.

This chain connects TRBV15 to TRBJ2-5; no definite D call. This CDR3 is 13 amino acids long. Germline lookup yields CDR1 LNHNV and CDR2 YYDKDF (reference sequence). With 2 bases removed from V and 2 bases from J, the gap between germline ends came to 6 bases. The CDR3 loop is CATSRIPQETQYF. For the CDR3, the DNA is TGTGCCACCAGCAGAATCCCTCAAGAGACCCAGTACTTC.

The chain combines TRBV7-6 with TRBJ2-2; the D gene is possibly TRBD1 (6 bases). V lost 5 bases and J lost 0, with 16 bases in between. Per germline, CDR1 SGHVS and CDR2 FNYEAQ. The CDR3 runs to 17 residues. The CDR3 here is CASSRQDGQSNTGELFF. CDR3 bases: TGTGCCAGCAGCCGTCAGGACGGACAGTCGAACACCGGGGAGCTGTTTTTT.

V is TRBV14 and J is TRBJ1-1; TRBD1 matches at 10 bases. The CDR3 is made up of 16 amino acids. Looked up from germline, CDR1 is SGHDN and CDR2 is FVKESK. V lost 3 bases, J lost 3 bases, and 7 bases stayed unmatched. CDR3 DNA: TGTGCCAGCAGCCAGGTGACAGGGGGCAGGTACACTGAAGCTTTCTTT. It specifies CASSQVTGGRYTEAFF.

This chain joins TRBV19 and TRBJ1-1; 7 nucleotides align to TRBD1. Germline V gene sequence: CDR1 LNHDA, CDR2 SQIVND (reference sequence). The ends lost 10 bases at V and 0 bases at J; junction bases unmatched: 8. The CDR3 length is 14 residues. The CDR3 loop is CATTRDRVNTEAFF. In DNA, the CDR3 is TGTGCCACAACTCGGGACAGAGTGAACACTGAAGCTTTCTTT.

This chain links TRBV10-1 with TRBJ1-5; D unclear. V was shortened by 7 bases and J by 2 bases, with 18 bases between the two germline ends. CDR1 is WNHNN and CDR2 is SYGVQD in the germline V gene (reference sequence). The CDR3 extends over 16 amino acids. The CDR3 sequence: CASTHPEGMGNQPQHF. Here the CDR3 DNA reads TGCGCCAGCACCCATCCTGAGGGAATGGGCAATCAGCCCCAGCATTTT.

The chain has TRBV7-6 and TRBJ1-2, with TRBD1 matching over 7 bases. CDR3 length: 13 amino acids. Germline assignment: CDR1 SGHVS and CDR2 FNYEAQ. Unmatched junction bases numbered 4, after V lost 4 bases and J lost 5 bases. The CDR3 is CASSYDRAYGYTF. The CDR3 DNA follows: TGTGCCAGCAGCTACGACAGGGCTTATGGCTACACCTTC.

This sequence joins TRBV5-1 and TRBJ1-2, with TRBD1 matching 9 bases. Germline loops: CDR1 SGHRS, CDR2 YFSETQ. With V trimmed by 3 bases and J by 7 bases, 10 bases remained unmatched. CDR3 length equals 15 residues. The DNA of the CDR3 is TGCGCCAGCAGCTGGGGCCAGGACAGGGGCGTTGGCTACACCTTC. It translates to CASSWGQDRGVGYTF.

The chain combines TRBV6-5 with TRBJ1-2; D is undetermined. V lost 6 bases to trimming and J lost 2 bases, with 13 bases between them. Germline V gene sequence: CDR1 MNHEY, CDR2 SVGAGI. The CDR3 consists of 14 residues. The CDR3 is CASSLTWSNYGYTF. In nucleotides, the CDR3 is TGTGCCAGCAGCCTAACTTGGTCGAACTATGGCTACACCTTC.

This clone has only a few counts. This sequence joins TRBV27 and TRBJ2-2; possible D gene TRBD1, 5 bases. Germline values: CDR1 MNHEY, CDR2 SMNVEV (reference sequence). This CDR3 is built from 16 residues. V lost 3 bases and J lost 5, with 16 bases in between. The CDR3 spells CASSFVGQGNTGELFF. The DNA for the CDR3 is TGTGCCAGCAGTTTTGTGGGCCAGGGAAATACCGGGGAGCTGTTTTTT.

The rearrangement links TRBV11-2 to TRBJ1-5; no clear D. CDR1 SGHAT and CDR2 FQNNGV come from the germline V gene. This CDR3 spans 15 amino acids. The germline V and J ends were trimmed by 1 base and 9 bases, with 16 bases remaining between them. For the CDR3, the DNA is TGTGCCAGCAGCTTAGGAGGTCAGTCTATCGCGCCCCAGCATTTT. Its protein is CASSLGGQSIAPQHF.

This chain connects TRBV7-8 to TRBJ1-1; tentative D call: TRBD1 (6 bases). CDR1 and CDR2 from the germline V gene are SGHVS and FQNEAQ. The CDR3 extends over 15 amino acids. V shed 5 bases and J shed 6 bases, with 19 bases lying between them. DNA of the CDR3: TGTGCCAGCAGCCCTGGGACACCTCTCCCAGCTGAAGCTTTCTTT. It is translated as CASSPGTPLPAEAFF.

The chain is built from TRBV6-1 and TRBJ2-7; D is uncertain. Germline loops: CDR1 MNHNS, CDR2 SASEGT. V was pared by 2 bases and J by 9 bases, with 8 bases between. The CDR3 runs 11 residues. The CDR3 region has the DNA TGTGCCAGCAGTGAAAAATTCGGGCAGTACTTC. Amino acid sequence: CASSEKFGQYF.

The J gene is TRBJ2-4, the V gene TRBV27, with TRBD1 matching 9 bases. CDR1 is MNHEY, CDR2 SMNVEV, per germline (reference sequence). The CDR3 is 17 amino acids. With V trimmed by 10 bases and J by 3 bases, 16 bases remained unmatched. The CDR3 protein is CANEGQGCPFDKNIQYF. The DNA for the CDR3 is TGTGCCAACGAGGGACAGGGCTGTCCCTTCGACAAAAACATTCAGTACTTC.

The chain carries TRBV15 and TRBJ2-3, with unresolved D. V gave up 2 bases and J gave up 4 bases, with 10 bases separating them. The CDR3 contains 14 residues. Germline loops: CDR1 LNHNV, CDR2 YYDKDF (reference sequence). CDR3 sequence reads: CATSRSVRADTQYF. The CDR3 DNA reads TGTGCCACCAGCAGATCTGTTCGGGCAGATACGCAGTATTTT.

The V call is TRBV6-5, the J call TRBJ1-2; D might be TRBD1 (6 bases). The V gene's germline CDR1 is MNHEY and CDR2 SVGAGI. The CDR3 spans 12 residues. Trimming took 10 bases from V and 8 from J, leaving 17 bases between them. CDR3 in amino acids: CATSTGSWGYTF. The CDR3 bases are TGTGCCACCTCGACAGGCTCCTGGGGCTACACCTTC.